Given below is one T cell receptor (beta chain) in context. HTBI primers from iRepertoire and Arm-PCR of CDR3 regions yielded the TCR beta libraries. TCRdb independently ran MiXCR on the multiplex PCR reads; one entry per CDR3 protein. Of more than 300,000 distinct CDR3 sequences listed, about 10% are singletons. This CDR3 comprises 12 residues. V was shortened by 1 base and J by 8 bases, with 3 bases between the two germline ends. The germline gives CDR1 SGHVS, CDR2 FNYEAQ. The record originates from a study of regulatory T cells in long-lasting Graves disease. Study-level background: Antithyroid drug intake by newly diagnosed Graves' patients had lasted under 3 months.

Time point indicated: newly diagnosed GD, antithyroid drugs for less than 3 months. PBMC-extracted RNA yielded the TCR library. Separately, the same data were catalogued under a study of T cells in Graves' hyperthyroidism and ophthalmopathy.

The input for sequencing was peripheral blood mononuclear cells (PBMCs), taken at new diagnosis, from a patient treated with antithyroid drugs. The TCR sequence derives from a woman aged 18-29 years with Graves disease. V gene TRBV7-6 combines with J gene TRBJ1-6, with D uncertain. CDR3 coding DNA: TGTGCCAGCAGCTTAGGGGATTCACCCCTCCACTTT. Its protein is CASSLGDSPLHF.